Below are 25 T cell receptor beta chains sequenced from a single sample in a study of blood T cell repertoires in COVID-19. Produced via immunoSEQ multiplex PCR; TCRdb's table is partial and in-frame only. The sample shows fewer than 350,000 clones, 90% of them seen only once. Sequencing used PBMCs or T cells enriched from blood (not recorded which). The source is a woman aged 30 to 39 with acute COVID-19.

CDR3 region: CASSYPGYGYTF. Here the CDR3 DNA reads TGTGCCAGCAGTTACCCAGGCTATGGCTACACCTTC. The chain recombines TRBV6-5 with TRBJ1-2; D call uncertain. The V end was cut by 2 bases, the J end by 4 bases, with 5 bases between. This CDR3 has 12 amino acids. Germline values: CDR1 MNHEY, CDR2 SVGAGI.

CDR3 in DNA: TGTGCCAGCGGGACAGAGTACAATGAGCAGTTCTTC. Encoded protein: CASGTEYNEQFF. The chain joins TRBV28 to TRBJ2-1; TRBD1 agrees at 7 bases. The germline V gene has CDR1 MDHEN and CDR2 SYDVKM. The V and J ends lost 8 bases and 4 bases, in that order; junction bases with no gene match: 2. This CDR3 has 12 residues.

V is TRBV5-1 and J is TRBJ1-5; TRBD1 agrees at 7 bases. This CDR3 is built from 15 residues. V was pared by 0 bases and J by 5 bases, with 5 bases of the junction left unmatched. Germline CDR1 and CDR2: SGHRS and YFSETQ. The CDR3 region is CASSLEGGWDQPQHF. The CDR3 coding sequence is TGCGCCAGCAGCTTGGAAGGGGGCTGGGATCAGCCCCAGCATTTT.

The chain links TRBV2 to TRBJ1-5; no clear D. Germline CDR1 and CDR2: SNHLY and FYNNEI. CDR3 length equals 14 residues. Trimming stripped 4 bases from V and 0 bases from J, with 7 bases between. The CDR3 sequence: CASSGTDSNQPQHF. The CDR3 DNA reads TGTGCCAGCAGTGGGACTGATAGCAATCAGCCCCAGCATTTT.

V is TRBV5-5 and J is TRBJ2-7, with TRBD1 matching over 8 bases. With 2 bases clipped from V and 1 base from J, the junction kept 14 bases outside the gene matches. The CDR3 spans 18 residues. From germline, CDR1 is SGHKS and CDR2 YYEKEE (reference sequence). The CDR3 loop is CASSFQAGGVSTSYEQYF. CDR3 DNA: TGTGCCAGCAGCTTTCAGGCAGGGGGCGTTAGTACTTCCTACGAGCAGTACTTC.

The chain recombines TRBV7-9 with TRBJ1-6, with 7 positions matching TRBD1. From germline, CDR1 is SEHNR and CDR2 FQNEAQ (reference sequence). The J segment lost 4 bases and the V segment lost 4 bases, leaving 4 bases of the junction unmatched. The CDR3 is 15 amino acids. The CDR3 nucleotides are TGTGCCAGCAGCTCGATACAGGGGTATAATTCACCCCTCCACTTT. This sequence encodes CASSSIQGYNSPLHF.

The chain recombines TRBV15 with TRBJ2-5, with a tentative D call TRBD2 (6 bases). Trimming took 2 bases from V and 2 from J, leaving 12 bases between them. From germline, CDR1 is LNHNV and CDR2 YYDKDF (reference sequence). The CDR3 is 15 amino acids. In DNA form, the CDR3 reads TGTGCCACCAGCAGACGGGGAGCGGGTCAAGAGACCCAGTACTTC. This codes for CATSRRGAGQETQYF.

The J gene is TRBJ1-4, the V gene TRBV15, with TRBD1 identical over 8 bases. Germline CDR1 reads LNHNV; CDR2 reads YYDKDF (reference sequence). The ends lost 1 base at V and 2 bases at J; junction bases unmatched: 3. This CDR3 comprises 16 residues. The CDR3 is CATSRGNRGTNEKLFF. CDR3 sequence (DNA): TGTGCCACCAGCAGAGGAAACAGGGGGACTAATGAAAAACTGTTTTTT.

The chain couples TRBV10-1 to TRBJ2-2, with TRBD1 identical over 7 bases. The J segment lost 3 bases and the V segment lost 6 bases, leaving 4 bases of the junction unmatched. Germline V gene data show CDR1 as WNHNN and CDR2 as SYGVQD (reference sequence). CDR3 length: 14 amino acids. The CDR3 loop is CASRTGAYTGELFF. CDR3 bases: TGCGCCAGCAGAACAGGGGCTTACACCGGGGAGCTGTTTTTT.

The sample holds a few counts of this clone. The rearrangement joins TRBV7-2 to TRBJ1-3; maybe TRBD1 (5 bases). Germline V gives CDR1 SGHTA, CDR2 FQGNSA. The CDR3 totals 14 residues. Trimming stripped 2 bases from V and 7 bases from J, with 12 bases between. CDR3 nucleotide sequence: TGTGCCAGCAGCTTATTAGGGGTGGCGAACACCATATATTTT. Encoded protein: CASSLLGVANTIYF.

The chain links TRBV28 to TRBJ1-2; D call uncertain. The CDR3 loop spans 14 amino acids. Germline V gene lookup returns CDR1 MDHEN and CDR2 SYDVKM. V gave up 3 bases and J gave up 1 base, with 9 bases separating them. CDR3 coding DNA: TGTGCCAGCAGTTTCTTCCAGTTTAACTATGGCTACACCTTC. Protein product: CASSFFQFNYGYTF.

The CDR3 reads CASSLVGQGISYNSPLHF. The CDR3 DNA sequence: TGCGCCAGCAGCTTGGTGGGACAGGGTATCTCCTATAATTCACCCCTCCACTTT. The chain links TRBV5-1 to TRBJ1-6; 9 bases fit TRBD1. The CDR3 length is 18 residues. Germline values: CDR1 SGHRS, CDR2 YFSETQ. The V gene end was trimmed by 0 bases and the J gene end by 0 bases; junction bases not matched to a gene: 4.

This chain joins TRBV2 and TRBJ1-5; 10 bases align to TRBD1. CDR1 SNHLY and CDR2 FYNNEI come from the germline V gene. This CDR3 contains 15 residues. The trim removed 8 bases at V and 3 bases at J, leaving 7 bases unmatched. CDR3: CASHSGTGDNQPQHF. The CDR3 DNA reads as TGTGCCAGCCACTCCGGGACAGGGGACAATCAGCCCCAGCATTTT.

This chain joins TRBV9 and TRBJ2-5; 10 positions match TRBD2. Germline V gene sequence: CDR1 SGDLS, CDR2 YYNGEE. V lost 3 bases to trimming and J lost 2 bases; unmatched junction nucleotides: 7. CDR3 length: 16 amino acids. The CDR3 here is CASSARTSGYQETQYF. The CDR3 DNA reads TGTGCCAGCAGCGCGCGGACTAGCGGATATCAAGAGACCCAGTACTTC.

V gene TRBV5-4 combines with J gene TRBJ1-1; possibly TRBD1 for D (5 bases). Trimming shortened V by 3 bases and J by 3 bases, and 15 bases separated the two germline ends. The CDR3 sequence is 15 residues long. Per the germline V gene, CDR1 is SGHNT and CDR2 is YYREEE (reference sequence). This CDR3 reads CASSWNSGFDTEAFF. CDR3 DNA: TGTGCCAGCAGCTGGAATTCAGGGTTTGACACTGAAGCTTTCTTT.

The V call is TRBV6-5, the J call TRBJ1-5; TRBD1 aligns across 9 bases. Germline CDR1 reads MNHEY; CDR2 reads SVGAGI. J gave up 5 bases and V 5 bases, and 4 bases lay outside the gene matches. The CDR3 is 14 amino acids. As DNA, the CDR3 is TGTGCCAGCAGTCAAACAGGGGGCCATCAGCCCCAGCATTTT. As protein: CASSQTGGHQPQHF.

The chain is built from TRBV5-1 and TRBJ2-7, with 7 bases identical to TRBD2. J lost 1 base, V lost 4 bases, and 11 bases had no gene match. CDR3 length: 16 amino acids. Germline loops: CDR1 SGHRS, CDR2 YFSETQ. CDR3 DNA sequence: TGCGCCAGCAGCGGCCAGAGCGGGATCCCTTCCTACGAGCAGTACTTC. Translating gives CASSGQSGIPSYEQYF.

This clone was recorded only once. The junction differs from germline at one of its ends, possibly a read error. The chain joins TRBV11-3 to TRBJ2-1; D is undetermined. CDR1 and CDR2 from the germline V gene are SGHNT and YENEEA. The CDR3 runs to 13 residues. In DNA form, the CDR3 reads TGTGCCAGCAGCCCACCAGGCTACGATGAGCAGTTCTTC. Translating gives CASSPPGYDEQFF.

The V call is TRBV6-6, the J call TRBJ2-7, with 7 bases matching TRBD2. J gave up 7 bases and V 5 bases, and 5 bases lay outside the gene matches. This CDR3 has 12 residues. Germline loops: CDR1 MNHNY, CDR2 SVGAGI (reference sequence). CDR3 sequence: CASSIPGGEQYF. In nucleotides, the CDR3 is TGTGCCAGCAGTATCCCGGGGGGAGAGCAGTACTTC.

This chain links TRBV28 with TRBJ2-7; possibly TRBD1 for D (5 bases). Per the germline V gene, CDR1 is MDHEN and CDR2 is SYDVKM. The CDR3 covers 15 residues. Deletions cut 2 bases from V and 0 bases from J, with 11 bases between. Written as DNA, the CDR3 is TGTGCCAGCAGTTTAGCTGGGGCTAACTCCTACGAGCAGTACTTC. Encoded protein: CASSLAGANSYEQYF.

The CDR3, as DNA: TGTGCCAGTGGGACAGGCTTCGAGCAGTACTTC. This translates into CASGTGFEQYF. The chain carries TRBV2 and TRBJ2-7, with 8 bases matching TRBD1. CDR1 and CDR2 (germline): SNHLY, FYNNEI. The junction had 4 bases not matched to a gene; V was cut back by 9 bases and J by 6 bases. CDR3 length: 11 residues.

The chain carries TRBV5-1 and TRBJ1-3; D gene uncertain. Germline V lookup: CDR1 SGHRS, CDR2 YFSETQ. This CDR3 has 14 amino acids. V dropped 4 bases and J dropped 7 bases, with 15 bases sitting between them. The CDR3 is CASSTAGSTNTIYF. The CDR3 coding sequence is TGCGCCAGCAGCACGGCCGGGTCAACGAACACCATATATTTT.

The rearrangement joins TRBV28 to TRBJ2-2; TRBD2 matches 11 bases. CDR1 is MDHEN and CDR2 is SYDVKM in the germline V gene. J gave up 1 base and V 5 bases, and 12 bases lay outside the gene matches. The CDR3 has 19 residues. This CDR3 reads CASSPRPRTSGLNTGELFF. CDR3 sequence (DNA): TGTGCCAGCAGTCCCCGCCCCCGGACTAGCGGGTTGAACACCGGGGAGCTGTTTTTT.

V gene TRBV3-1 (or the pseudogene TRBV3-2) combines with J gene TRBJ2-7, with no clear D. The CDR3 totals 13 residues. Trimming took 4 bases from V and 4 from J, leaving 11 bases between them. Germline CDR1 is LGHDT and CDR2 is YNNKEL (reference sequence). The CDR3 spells CASSLGRGYEQYF. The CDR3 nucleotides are TGTGCCAGCAGCCTTGGCCGAGGTTACGAGCAGTACTTC.

Here the CDR3 reads CASSPRSAGVNSPLHF. The CDR3 nucleotides read TGTGCCAGCAGTCCAAGATCGGCGGGGGTTAATTCACCCCTCCACTTT. The gene calls are TRBV7-2 and TRBJ1-6; D is possibly TRBD1 (5 bases). Germline CDR1 reads SGHTA; CDR2 reads FQGNSA. The CDR3 runs to 16 residues. The V gene lost 6 bases and the J gene lost 6 bases, with 18 bases spanning the gap. Complete variable domain (other parts from reference TRBV7-2 and TRBJ1-6): GAGVSQSPSNKVTEKGKDVELRCDPISGHTALYWYRQSLGQGLEFLIYFQGNSAPDKSGLPSDRFSAERTGGSVSTLTIQRTQQEDSAVYLCASSPRSAGVNSPLHFGNGTRLTVT.